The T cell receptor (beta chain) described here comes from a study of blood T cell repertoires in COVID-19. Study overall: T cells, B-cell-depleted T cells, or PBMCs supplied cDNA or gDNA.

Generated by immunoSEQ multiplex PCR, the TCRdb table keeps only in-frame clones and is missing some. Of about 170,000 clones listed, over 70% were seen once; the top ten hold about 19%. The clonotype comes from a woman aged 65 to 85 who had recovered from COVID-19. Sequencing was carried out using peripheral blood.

The CDR3 here is CAIRTGGDEQYF. In DNA form, the CDR3 reads TGTGCCATCCGCACAGGGGGGGACGAGCAGTACTTC. The V call is TRBV10-3, the J call TRBJ2-7, with D perhaps TRBD1 (8 bases). CDR3 length: 12 amino acids. Per the germline V gene, CDR1 is ENHRY and CDR2 is SYGVKD. The V and J ends lost 8 bases and 5 bases respectively, with 13 bases between them.